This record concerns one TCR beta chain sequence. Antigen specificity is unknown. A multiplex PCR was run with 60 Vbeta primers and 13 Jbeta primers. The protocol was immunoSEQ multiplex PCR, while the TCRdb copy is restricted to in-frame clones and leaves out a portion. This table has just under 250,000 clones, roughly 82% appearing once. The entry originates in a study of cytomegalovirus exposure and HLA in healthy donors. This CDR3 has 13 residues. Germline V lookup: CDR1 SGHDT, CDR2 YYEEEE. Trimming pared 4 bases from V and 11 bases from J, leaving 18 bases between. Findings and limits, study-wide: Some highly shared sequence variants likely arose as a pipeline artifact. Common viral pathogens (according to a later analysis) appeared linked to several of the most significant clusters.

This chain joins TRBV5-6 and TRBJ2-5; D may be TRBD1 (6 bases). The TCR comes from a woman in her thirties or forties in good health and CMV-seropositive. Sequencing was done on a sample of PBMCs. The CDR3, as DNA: TGTGCCAGCAGCCGACAGGACCGCGGAGAGCAGTACTTC. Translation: CASSRQDRGEQYF. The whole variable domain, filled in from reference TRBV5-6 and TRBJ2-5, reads DAGVTQSPTHLIKTRGQQVTLRCSPKSGHDTVSWYQQALGQGPQFIFQYYEEEERQRGNFPDRFSGHQFPNYSSELNVNALLLGDSALYLCASSRQDRGEQYFGPGTRLLVL.